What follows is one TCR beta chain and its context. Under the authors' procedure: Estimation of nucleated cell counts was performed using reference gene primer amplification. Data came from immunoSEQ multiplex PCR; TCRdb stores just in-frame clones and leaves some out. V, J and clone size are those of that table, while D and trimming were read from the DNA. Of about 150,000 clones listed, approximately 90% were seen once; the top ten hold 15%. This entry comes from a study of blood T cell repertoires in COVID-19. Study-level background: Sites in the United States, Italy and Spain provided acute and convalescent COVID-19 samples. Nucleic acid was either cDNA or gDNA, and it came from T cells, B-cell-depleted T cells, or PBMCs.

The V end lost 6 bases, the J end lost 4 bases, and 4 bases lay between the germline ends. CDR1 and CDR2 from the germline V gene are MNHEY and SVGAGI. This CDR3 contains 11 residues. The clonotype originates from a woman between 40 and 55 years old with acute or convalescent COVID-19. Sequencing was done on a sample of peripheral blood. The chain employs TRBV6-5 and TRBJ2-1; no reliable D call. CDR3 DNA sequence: TGTGCCAGCAGGTCGTACAATGAGCAGTTCTTC. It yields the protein CASRSYNEQFF.